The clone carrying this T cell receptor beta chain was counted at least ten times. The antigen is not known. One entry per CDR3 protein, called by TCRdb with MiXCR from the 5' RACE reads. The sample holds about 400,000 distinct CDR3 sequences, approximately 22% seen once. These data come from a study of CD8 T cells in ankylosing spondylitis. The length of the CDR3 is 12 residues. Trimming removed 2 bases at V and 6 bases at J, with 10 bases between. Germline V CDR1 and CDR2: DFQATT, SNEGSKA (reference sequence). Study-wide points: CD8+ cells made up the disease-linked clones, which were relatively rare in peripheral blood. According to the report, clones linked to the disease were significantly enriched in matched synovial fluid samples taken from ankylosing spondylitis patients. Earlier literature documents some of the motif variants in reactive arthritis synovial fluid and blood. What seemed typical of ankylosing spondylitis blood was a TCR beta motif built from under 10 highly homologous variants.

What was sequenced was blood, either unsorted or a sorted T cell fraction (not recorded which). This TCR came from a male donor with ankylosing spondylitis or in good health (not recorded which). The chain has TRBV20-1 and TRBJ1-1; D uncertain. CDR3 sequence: CSARSEAAEAFF. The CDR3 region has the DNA TGCAGTGCTAGATCGGAAGCAGCTGAAGCTTTCTTT.